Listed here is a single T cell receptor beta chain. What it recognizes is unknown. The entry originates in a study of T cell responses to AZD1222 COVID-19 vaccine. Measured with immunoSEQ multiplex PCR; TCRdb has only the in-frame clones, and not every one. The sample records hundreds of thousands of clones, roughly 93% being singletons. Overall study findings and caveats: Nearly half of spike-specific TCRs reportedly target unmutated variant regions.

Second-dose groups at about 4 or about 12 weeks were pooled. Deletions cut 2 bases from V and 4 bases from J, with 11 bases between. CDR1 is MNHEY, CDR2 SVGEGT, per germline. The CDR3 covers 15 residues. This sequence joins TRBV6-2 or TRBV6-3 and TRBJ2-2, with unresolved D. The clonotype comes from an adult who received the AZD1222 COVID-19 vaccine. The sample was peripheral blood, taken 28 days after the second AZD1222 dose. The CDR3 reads CASSYLLRFTGELFF. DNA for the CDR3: TGTGCCAGCAGTTACCTCCTCAGATTCACCGGGGAGCTGTTTTTT.